Sequencing of this T cell receptor (beta chain) was carried out in a study of Ad26.COV2.S vaccination and SARS-CoV-2 variants. Turning to the study itself: Participant was drawn from the COV1001 Ad26.COV2.S trial arm. Notes on the study in general: Similar non-spike TCR breadth was seen in vaccine and placebo recipients. Analyses that measured TCR breadth and depth may have underestimated total T cell responses.

Indicated treatment: 15 to 20 received Ad26.COV2.S at low or high dose, single or two shots; a few received placebo; per-sample allocation not given. Material that was analyzed had been drawn on day 63 after the first vaccine or placebo injection. This Boston cohort included adults aged 18-55 years. This table comes from immunoSEQ multiplex PCR, and its TCRdb copy is limited to in-frame clones, with some not included. This table holds a few hundred thousand clones, 90% found once. CDR3 size: 13 residues. The V end was cut by 4 bases, the J end by 8 bases, with 14 bases between. Germline-derived CDR1 and CDR2 are LNHDA and SQIVND (reference sequence). Remarks on this clone: Antigen specificity is unknown.

The chain uses TRBV19 and TRBJ1-2; D gene unclear. Source: peripheral blood, taken in a trial of Ad26.COV2.S vaccine versus placebo. This TCR derives from a person between 18 and 65 years old who received the Ad26.COV2.S COVID-19 vaccine or a placebo. The chain's CDR3 is CASSSVPLAGYTF. In nucleotides, the CDR3 is TGTGCCAGTAGTAGTGTCCCGTTAGCGGGCTACACCTTC.